Shown below are 14 T cell receptor beta chains from a single sample sequenced in a study of monozygotic twins with inflammatory bowel disease. Using the 5' RACE reads, TCRdb records one entry per CDR3 protein without DNA. This sample's table reports around 450,000 distinct CDR3 sequences. The sequenced material came from blood. Receptor source: a human donor with ulcerative colitis or Crohn's disease, or a healthy co-twin of an affected twin (not recorded which).

The chain couples TRBV11-2 to TRBJ2-7. The CDR3 is 14 residues long. Germline assignment: CDR1 SGHAT and CDR2 FQNNGV. CDR3 in amino acids: CASSFRSRRYEQYF.

J is TRBJ2-1 and V is TRBV6-1. CDR3 length equals 12 residues. The V gene's germline CDR1 is MNHNS and CDR2 SASEGT. The CDR3 loop reads CASTGARNEQFF.

This sequence joins TRBV11-2 and TRBJ2-1; as DNA is missing, the TRBD2 call by TCRdb cannot be tested. This CDR3 contains 14 residues. In germline, CDR1 is SGHAT, CDR2 FQNNGV. Here the CDR3 reads CASSSGTLYNEQFF.

CDR3 residues: CSARDLAREETQYF. The chain joins TRBV20-1 to TRBJ2-5; TCRdb names TRBD2, which stays unverified in the absence of DNA. The germline CDR1 and CDR2 sequences are DFQATT and SNEGSKA (reference sequence). The CDR3 covers 14 residues.

This chain uses TRBV6-6 with TRBJ2-7; without DNA, the TCRdb call of TRBD2 cannot be checked. Germline CDR1 is MNHNY and CDR2 is SVGAGI (reference sequence). The CDR3 sequence is 14 residues long. CDR3 in amino acids: CASRGGAGSYEQYF.

V usage is TRBV5-1 and J usage is TRBJ2-1; TCRdb returns TRBD1, unconfirmable since there is no DNA. The CDR3 sequence is 15 residues long. Germline loops: CDR1 SGHRS, CDR2 YFSETQ. The CDR3 loop reads CASSFDGGVYNEQFF.

This rearrangement joins TRBV11-2 to TRBJ2-3; the D call of TRBD1 rests on TCRdb alone, since no DNA is present to check it. This CDR3 has 19 residues. Germline lookup yields CDR1 SGHAT and CDR2 FQNNGV. The CDR3 sequence is CASSLQGALGFQNTDTQYF. The full variable domain, with the rest looked up from reference TRBV11-2 and TRBJ2-3, is EAGVAQSPRYKIIEKRQSVAFWCNPISGHATLYWYQQILGQGPKLLIQFQNNGVVDDSQLPKDRFSAERLKGVDSTLKIQPAKLEDSAVYLCASSLQGALGFQNTDTQYFGPGTRLTVL.

This chain connects TRBV7-2 to TRBJ2-4; the D gene TCRdb calls, TRBD2, cannot be checked with no DNA. The CDR3 has 13 amino acids. CDR1 is SGHTA and CDR2 is FQGNSA in the germline V gene. The CDR3 reads CASSGSSGSSPYF.

V usage is TRBV6-1 and J usage is TRBJ2-1. Germline lookup yields CDR1 MNHNS and CDR2 SASEGT. CDR3 length equals 15 residues. CDR3 sequence: CASRISLSSYNEQFF.

The chain recombines TRBV30 with TRBJ2-4; TCRdb proposes TRBD1, but this gene call is untestable without DNA. This CDR3 comprises 12 residues. The V gene's germline CDR1 is GTSNPN and CDR2 SVGIG (reference sequence). This CDR3 is CAWEGARDIQYF.

The V and J genes are TRBV3-1 and TRBJ2-5. The CDR3 length is 12 residues. The V gene's germline CDR1 is LGHDT and CDR2 YNNKEL (reference sequence). CDR3 sequence reads: CASSQALATQYF.

The chain has TRBV11-1 and TRBJ1-1. The CDR3 is 15 amino acids. Germline V lookup: CDR1 SGHAT, CDR2 FQDESV (reference sequence). CDR3 protein: CASSSPLAVDTEAFF.

The chain carries TRBV5-1 and TRBJ2-1; TCRdb's D call of TRBD1 is untestable without DNA. Germline CDR1 reads SGHRS; CDR2 reads YFSETQ. The CDR3 loop spans 17 amino acids. The CDR3 spells CASSSQDRTLDYNEQFF.

J is TRBJ2-2 and V is TRBV10-3; with no DNA, the TCRdb D assignment of TRBD2 cannot be verified. This CDR3 spans 16 amino acids. Germline CDR1 reads ENHRY; CDR2 reads SYGVKD. This CDR3 is CAISPRLAANTGELFF.